Detailed here is one T cell receptor beta chain. Its target is unknown. This entry is derived from a study of T cells in Graves' hyperthyroidism and ophthalmopathy. Whole-study findings and limits: A model built on 13 V-J features separated ophthalmopathy from stable hyperthyroidism. Blood held most thyroid clonotypes expanded above 0.001 frequency.

A patient was excluded if there was uncontrolled infection, other autoimmune disease, pregnancy or lactation. Orbital computed tomography, thyroid ultrasound, serum thyroxine and TRAb, and clinical symptoms together informed the diagnoses. The investigators amplified TCR beta CDR3 regions from RNA transcripts. The TCR CDR3 first-round RT-PCR relied on the HTBI primer set. MiXCR, run by TCRdb on the multiplex PCR reads, gives a single entry per CDR3 protein. The table lists about 400,000 distinct CDR3 sequences, more than 20% of them singletons. This CDR3 comprises 11 residues. Trimming took 6 bases from V and 4 from J, leaving 7 bases between them. The V gene's germline CDR1 is MGHDK and CDR2 SYGVNS.

The sequenced sample was blood. The rearrangement joins TRBV25-1 to TRBJ2-7; unclear D gene. The sequence derives from a man aged 50 or older with Graves' hyperthyroidism. In DNA, the CDR3 is TGTGCCAGCAGGCGGTTGTACGAGCAGTACTTC. Translated, it gives CASRRLYEQYF.